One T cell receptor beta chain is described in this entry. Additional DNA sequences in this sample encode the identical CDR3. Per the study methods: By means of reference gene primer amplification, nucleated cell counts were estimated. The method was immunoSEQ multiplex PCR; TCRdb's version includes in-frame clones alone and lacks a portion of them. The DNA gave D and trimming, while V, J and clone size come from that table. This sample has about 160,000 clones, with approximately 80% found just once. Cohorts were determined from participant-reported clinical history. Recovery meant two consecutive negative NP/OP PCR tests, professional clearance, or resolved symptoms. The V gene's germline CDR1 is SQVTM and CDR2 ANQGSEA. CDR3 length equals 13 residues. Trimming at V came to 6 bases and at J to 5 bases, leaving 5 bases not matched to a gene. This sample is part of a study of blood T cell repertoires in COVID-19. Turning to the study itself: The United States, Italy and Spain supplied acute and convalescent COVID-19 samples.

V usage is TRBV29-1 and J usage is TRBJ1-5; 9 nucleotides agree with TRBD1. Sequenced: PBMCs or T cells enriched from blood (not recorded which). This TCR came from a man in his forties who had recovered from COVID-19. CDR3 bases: TGCAGCGTCGGACAGGGGAAGGATCAGCCCCAGCATTTT. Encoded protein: CSVGQGKDQPQHF. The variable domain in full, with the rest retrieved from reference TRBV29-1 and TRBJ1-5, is SAVISQKPSRDICQRGTSLTIQCQVDSQVTMMFWYRQQPGQSLTLIATANQGSEATYESGFVIDKFPISRPNLTFSTLTVSNMSPEDSSIYLCSVGQGKDQPQHFGDGTRLSIL.